Each of the 24 T cell receptor beta chains below was sequenced from the same sample in a study of response to subunit inactivated influenza vaccine (dated by TCRdb to the late 2010s). Libraries came from RT-PCR. Instrument on record: Illumina HiSeq 2500. TCRdb cleaned the public reads at Q25 with fastp, built clones with MiXCR and kept in-frame beta chains. Under each unique CDR3 protein, matching rows form one entry showing the most common genes and DNA. Recorded for this sample are around 520,000 distinct CDR3 sequences; about an eighth of them occurred a single time. About 9.4% of the sample goes to the ten largest clones. This material consisted of PBMCs from blood, taken on the day of vaccination. The receptors derive from a man aged 50 to 59 who received an inactivated influenza vaccine. Donor details come from another sample of the same person, matched by shared clones.

This clonotype has only a few counts. The chain recombines TRBV7-9 with TRBJ1-5; a possible D gene is TRBD1 (5 bases). Trimming cost V 5 bases and J 6 bases, with 20 bases left between them. The CDR3 has 16 residues. Germline V gives CDR1 SEHNR, CDR2 FQNEAQ (reference sequence). CDR3 region: CASSPQGPGRGQPQHF. CDR3 bases: TGTGCCAGCAGCCCGCAAGGCCCAGGGAGAGGTCAGCCCCAGCATTTT.

This clonotype was picked up many times. The V call is TRBV12-3 or TRBV12-4, the J call TRBJ1-1; D might be TRBD1 (6 bases). The CDR3 consists of 15 residues. Deletions cut 5 bases from V and 5 bases from J, with 18 bases between. CDR3 in amino acids: CASSRGGGGGTEAFF. The CDR3 coding sequence is TGTGCCAGCAGTAGGGGGGGAGGGGGAGGGACTGAAGCTTTCTTT.

The chain couples TRBV12-3 or TRBV12-4 to TRBJ2-5, with D possibly called TRBD1 or TRBD2 (5 bases each). This CDR3 contains 16 residues. V lost 5 bases, J lost 1 base, and 17 bases lay in between. The CDR3 sequence: CASSTSLGRVQETQYF. The CDR3 DNA follows: TGTGCCAGCAGTACCAGCCTGGGGCGGGTCCAAGAGACCCAGTACTTC.

This clonotype showed up just a few times. The gene calls are TRBV2 and TRBJ1-5; possible D gene TRBD1, 5 bases. Germline CDR1 and CDR2: SNHLY and FYNNEI. CDR3 length: 15 residues. Trimming took off 6 bases at V and 0 bases at J, with 12 bases between the two ends. The DNA of the CDR3 is TGTGCCAGCAGCGGGACGGGCGATAGCAATCAGCCCCAGCATTTT. Its protein product is CASSGTGDSNQPQHF.

This clonotype has a count of ten or more. The V gene is TRBV11-2, the J gene TRBJ2-1, with 14 positions matching TRBD2. This CDR3 has 18 residues. Germline V gene lookup returns CDR1 SGHAT and CDR2 FQNNGV. Germline trimming cut 5 bases from V and 3 bases from J; bases unmatched to any gene: 9. In DNA, the CDR3 is TGTGCCAGCAGCCCCGGGGGACTAGCGGGGGCTAGCTACAATGAGCAGTTCTTC. Translation gives CASSPGGLAGASYNEQFF.

This clonotype was seen repeatedly, ten times or more. The chain combines TRBV6-2 or TRBV6-3 with TRBJ2-1; TRBD2 aligns across 12 bases. The trim removed 4 bases at V and 7 bases at J, leaving 5 bases unmatched. CDR3 length: 15 amino acids. Germline V gene sequence: CDR1 MNHEY, CDR2 SVGEGT. The CDR3 DNA reads TGTGCCAGCAGTTTGACTAGCGGGGGTTGGAATGAGCAGTTCTTC. Protein: CASSLTSGGWNEQFF.

In its sample, this clonotype was seen many times. The chain has TRBV12-3 or TRBV12-4 and TRBJ2-5; 12 bases match TRBD2. The CDR3 is 16 amino acids. With 5 bases clipped from V and 3 bases from J, the junction kept 7 bases outside the gene matches. CDR3 region: CASSGLAGGPKETQYF. CDR3 DNA: TGTGCCAGCAGTGGGCTAGCGGGGGGGCCGAAAGAGACCCAGTACTTC.

This clonotype was counted ten times or more. J is TRBJ1-4 and V is TRBV7-9; D is ambiguous. Deletions cut 7 bases from V and 8 bases from J, with 17 bases between. Germline CDR1 and CDR2: SEHNR and FQNEAQ (reference sequence). CDR3 size: 14 residues. CDR3 region: CASKPETITEKLFF. The CDR3 DNA is TGTGCCAGCAAACCTGAGACAATTACCGAAAAACTGTTTTTT.

The chain combines TRBV29-1 with TRBJ2-7; 8 nucleotides align to TRBD1. In germline, CDR1 is SQVTM, CDR2 ANQGSEA. J gave up 6 bases and V 6 bases, and 4 bases lay outside the gene matches. The CDR3 totals 11 residues. The CDR3 sequence is CSVDRAGEQYF. Written as DNA, the CDR3 is TGCAGCGTGGACAGGGCGGGCGAGCAGTACTTC.

The rearrangement uses TRBV6-4 and TRBJ1-1; unclear D gene. The CDR3 totals 13 residues. Germline V gene lookup returns CDR1 MRHNA and CDR2 SNTAGT. V was shortened by 4 bases and J by 0 bases, with 6 bases between the two germline ends. Here the CDR3 reads CASSAVLNTEAFF. CDR3 DNA sequence: TGTGCCAGCAGTGCCGTACTGAACACTGAAGCTTTCTTT.

The chain has TRBV12-3 or TRBV12-4 and TRBJ2-5, with TRBD1 matching over 11 bases. The CDR3 runs 14 residues. V lost 6 bases, J lost 5 bases, and 5 bases stayed unmatched. The CDR3 region is CASRPGTGGETQYF. The CDR3 nucleotides read TGTGCCAGCAGGCCCGGGACAGGGGGGGAGACCCAGTACTTC.

The chain uses TRBV10-3 and TRBJ1-1; weak D call: TRBD1 (6 bases). The CDR3 loop spans 14 amino acids. Trimming removed 6 bases from V and 2 bases from J, with 13 bases in between. Germline V CDR1 and CDR2: ENHRY, SYGVKD. The CDR3 spells CAISPTGSNTEAFF. CDR3 DNA sequence: TGTGCCATCAGCCCAACAGGGAGCAACACTGAAGCTTTCTTT.

This clonotype has just a few counts. This sequence joins TRBV27 and TRBJ2-7, with D possibly matching TRBD1 (5 bases). The CDR3 totals 15 residues. Germline loops: CDR1 MNHEY, CDR2 SMNVEV (reference sequence). Trimming cost V 5 bases and J 6 bases, with 20 bases left between them. The CDR3 sequence: CASSPLGPTDGEQYF. Here the CDR3 DNA reads TGTGCCAGCAGTCCCCTTGGGCCGACAGACGGCGAGCAGTACTTC.

This sequence joins TRBV10-3 and TRBJ1-1, with D maybe TRBD1 (6 bases). V lost 5 bases and J lost 3, with 16 bases in between. CDR1 is ENHRY, CDR2 SYGVKD, per germline. The CDR3 runs 15 residues. The DNA of the CDR3 is TGTGCCATCAGTAGACAGGAGGGGGTAGACACTGAAGCTTTCTTT. Protein sequence: CAISRQEGVDTEAFF.

This clonotype was picked up many times. The chain uses TRBV4-3 and TRBJ2-2, with 8 bases lining up with TRBD2. J was trimmed by 6 bases and V by 0 bases; bases with no gene match: 6. Germline CDR1 reads LGHNA; CDR2 reads YSLEER. This CDR3 has 16 residues. Here the CDR3 DNA reads TGCGCCAGCAGCCAAGATGAGCGGGAGATAGCCGGGGAGCTGTTTTTT. It is translated as CASSQDEREIAGELFF.

This clonotype was detected a few times. This rearrangement joins TRBV6-2 or TRBV6-3 to TRBJ2-3; 12 positions agree with TRBD2. The CDR3 extends over 20 amino acids. The germline V gene encodes CDR1 MNHEY and CDR2 SVGEGT. The V segment lost 0 bases and the J segment 2 bases; nucleotides outside the gene matches: 12. In DNA, the CDR3 is TGTGCCAGCAGTTACTCGATCCAGACTAGCGGGGGACTTTTCACAGATACGCAGTATTTT. This encodes CASSYSIQTSGGLFTDTQYF.

The chain employs TRBV7-6 and TRBJ2-1, with D possibly being TRBD2 (7 bases). The ends were cut back, 1 base at V and 7 bases at J, with 14 bases in the middle. Germline lookup yields CDR1 SGHVS and CDR2 FNYEAQ. CDR3 length: 15 residues. Here the CDR3 reads CASSLVGGPRNEQFF. CDR3 DNA: TGTGCCAGCAGCTTAGTCGGGGGGCCTCGGAATGAGCAGTTCTTC.

This clonotype was seen a handful of times. The chain is built from TRBV29-1 and TRBJ2-3; D assignment may be TRBD1 or TRBD2 (5 bases each). The V gene lost 4 bases and the J gene lost 2 bases, with 10 bases spanning the gap. From germline, CDR1 is SQVTM and CDR2 ANQGSEA. The CDR3 is made up of 13 amino acids. The chain's CDR3 is CSVGGFDTDTQYF. DNA for the CDR3: TGCAGCGTTGGGGGGTTCGACACAGATACGCAGTATTTT.

This clonotype was picked up a small number of times. The chain couples TRBV20-1 to TRBJ2-1, with a tentative D call TRBD2 (6 bases). V was trimmed by 5 bases and J by 2 bases, leaving 16 bases between them. Per germline, CDR1 DFQATT and CDR2 SNEGSKA (reference sequence). The CDR3 length is 15 residues. The CDR3 protein is CSAPRGGGAYNEQFF. DNA of the CDR3: TGCAGTGCTCCAAGGGGTGGCGGGGCCTACAATGAGCAGTTCTTC.

This clonotype showed up just a few times. The chain combines TRBV18 with TRBJ2-1; D is unclear. The V end lost 0 bases, the J end lost 1 base, and 10 bases lay between the germline ends. The CDR3 is 16 residues long. Germline CDR1 is KGHSH and CDR2 is LQKENI. CDR3 nucleotide sequence: TGTGCCAGCTCACCACCCTTGTCGGATTCCTACAATGAGCAGTTCTTC. This sequence encodes CASSPPLSDSYNEQFF.

The genes are TRBV6-5 and TRBJ2-2; D remains ambiguous. V lost 2 bases to trimming and J lost 4 bases, with 11 bases between them. Germline loops: CDR1 MNHEY, CDR2 SVGAGI. The CDR3 loop spans 15 amino acids. This chain's CDR3 is CASSYEPQTTGELFF. The CDR3 DNA reads TGTGCCAGCAGTTACGAGCCCCAGACCACCGGGGAGCTGTTTTTT.

The chain is built from TRBV10-3 and TRBJ2-5; unclear D gene. Trimming shortened V by 2 bases and J by 4 bases, and 8 bases separated the two germline ends. This CDR3 has 13 amino acids. Germline lookup yields CDR1 ENHRY and CDR2 SYGVKD. CDR3 DNA sequence: TGTGCCATCAGTGAGAAGAGTCGAGAGACCCAGTACTTC. Its translation is CAISEKSRETQYF.

This clonotype was detected only a few times. The chain links TRBV3-1 to TRBJ2-1; D not resolved. Germline assignment: CDR1 LGHDT and CDR2 YNNKEL (reference sequence). This CDR3 contains 13 residues. Trimming removed 1 base at V and 6 bases at J, with 7 bases between. The CDR3 region has the DNA TGTGCCAGCAGCCAAGCGGCGAGCAATGAGCAGTTCTTC. Protein sequence: CASSQAASNEQFF.

The rearrangement links TRBV11-1 to TRBJ2-3; 10 nucleotides agree with TRBD2. Germline lookup yields CDR1 SGHAT and CDR2 FQDESV (reference sequence). The CDR3 spans 18 residues. V lost 5 bases to trimming and J lost 0 bases; unmatched junction nucleotides: 11. CDR3 sequence (DNA): TGTGCCAGCAGCGTCCGAAAAACTAGCGGGGCTAGCACAGATACGCAGTATTTT. Residues: CASSVRKTSGASTDTQYF.